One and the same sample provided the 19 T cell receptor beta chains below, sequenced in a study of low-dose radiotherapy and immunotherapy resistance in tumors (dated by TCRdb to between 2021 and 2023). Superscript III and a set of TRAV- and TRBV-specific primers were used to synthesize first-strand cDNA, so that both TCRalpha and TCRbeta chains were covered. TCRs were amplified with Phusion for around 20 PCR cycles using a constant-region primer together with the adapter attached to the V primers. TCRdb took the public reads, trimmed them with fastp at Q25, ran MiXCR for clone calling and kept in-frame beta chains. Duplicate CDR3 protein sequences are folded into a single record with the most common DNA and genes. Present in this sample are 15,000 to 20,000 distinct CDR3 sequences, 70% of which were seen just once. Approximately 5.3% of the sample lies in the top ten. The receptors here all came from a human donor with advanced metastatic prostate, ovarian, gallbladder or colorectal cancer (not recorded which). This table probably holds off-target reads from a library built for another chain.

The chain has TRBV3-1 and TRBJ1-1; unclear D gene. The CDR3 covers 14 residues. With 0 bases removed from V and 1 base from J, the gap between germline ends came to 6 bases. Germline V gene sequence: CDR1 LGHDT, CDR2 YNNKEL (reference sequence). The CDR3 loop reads CASSQEYGNTEAFF. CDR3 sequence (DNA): TGTGCCAGCAGCCAAGAATACGGGAACACTGAAGCTTTCTTT.

CDR3 coding DNA: TGTGCCAGCCTTAGGGACAGGGAAGCCTCGAACACCGGGGAGCTGTTTTTT. Translation: CASLRDREASNTGELFF. This rearrangement joins TRBV21-1 to TRBJ2-2; TRBD1, the D gene given by the table, was not confirmed from the DNA. TRBV21-1 is noted as a pseudogene. This CDR3 contains 17 residues.

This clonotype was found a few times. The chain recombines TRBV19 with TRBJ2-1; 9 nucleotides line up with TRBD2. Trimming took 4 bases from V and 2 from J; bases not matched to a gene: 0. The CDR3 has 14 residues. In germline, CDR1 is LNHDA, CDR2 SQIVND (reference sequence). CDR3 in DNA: TGTGCCAGTAGTAGCGGGAGGGCCTACAATGAGCAGTTCTTC. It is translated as CASSSGRAYNEQFF.

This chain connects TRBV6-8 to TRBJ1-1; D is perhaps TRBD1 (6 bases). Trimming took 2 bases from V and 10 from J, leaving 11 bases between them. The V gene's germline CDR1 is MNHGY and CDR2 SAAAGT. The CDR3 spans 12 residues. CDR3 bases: TGTGCCAGCAGTTACGAAGGGGGAAGAGCTTTCTTT. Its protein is CASSYEGGRAFF.

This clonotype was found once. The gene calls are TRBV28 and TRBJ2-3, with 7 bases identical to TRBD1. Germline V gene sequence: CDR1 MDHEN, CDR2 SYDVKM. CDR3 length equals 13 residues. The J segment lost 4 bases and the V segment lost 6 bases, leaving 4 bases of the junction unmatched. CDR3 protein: CASRQDRADTQYF. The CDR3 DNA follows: TGTGCCAGCAGACAAGACAGGGCAGATACGCAGTATTTT.

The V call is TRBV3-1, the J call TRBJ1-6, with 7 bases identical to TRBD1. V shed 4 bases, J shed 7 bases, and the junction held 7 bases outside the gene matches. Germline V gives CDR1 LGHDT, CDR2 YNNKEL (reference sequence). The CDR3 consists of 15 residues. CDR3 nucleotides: TGTGCCAGCAGCCCATTCACAGGGGACAATTCACCCCTCCACTTT. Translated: CASSPFTGDNSPLHF.

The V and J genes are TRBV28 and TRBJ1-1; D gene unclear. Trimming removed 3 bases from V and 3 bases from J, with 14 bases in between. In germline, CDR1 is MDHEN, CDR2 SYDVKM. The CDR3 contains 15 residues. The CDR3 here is CASSLRTLDYTEAFF. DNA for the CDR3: TGTGCCAGCAGTTTGCGGACCCTTGATTACACTGAAGCTTTCTTT.

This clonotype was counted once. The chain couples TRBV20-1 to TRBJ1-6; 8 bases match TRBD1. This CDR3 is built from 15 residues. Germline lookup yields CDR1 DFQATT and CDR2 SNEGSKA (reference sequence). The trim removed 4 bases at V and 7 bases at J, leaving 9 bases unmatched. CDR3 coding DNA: TGCAGTGCTAACGACAGGGGAAGACCAAATTCACCCCTCCACTTT. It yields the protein CSANDRGRPNSPLHF.

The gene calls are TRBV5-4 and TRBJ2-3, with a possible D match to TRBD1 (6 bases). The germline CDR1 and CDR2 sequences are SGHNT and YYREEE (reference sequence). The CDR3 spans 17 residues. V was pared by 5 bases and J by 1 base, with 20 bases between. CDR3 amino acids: CASSHGATGTGTDTQYF. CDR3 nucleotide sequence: TGTGCCAGCAGTCACGGCGCGACAGGAACCGGCACAGATACGCAGTATTTT.

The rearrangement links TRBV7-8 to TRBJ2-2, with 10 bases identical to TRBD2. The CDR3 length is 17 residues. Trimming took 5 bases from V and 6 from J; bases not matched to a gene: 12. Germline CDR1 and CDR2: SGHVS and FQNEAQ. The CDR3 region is CASSPSSLAGGSGELFF. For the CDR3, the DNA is TGTGCCAGCAGCCCCAGTTCCTTAGCGGGAGGTTCCGGGGAGCTGTTTTTT.

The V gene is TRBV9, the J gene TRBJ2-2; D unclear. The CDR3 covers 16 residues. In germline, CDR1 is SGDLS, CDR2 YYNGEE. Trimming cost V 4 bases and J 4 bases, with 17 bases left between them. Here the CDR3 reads CASSTSNLHPTGELFF. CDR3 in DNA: TGTGCCAGCAGCACCTCGAACTTACACCCCACCGGGGAGCTGTTTTTT.

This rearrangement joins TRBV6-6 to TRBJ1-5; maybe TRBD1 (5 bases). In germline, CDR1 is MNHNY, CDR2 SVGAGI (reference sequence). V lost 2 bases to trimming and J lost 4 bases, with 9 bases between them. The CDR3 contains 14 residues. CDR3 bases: TGTGCCAGCAGTTACACGGGGGGAAATCAGCCCCAGCATTTT. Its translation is CASSYTGGNQPQHF.

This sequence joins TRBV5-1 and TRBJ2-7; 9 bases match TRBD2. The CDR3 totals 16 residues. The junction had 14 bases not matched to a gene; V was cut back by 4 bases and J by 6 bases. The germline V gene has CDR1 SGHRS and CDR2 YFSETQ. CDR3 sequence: CASSGGGLAILGEQYF. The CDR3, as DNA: TGCGCCAGCAGCGGGGGAGGACTAGCGATTCTCGGCGAGCAGTACTTC. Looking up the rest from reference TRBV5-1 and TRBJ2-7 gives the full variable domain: KAGVTQTPRYLIKTRGQQVTLSCSPISGHRSVSWYQQTPGQGLQFLFEYFSETQRNKGNFPGRFSGRQFSNSRSEMNVSTLELGDSALYLCASSGGGLAILGEQYFGPGTRLTVT.

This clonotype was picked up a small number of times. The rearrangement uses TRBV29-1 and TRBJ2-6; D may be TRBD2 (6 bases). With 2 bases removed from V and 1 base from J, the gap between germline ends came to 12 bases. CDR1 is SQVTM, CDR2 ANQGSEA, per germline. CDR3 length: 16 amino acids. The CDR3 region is CSVESGVPSGANVLTF. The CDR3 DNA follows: TGCAGCGTTGAATCGGGGGTGCCATCTGGGGCCAACGTCCTGACTTTC.

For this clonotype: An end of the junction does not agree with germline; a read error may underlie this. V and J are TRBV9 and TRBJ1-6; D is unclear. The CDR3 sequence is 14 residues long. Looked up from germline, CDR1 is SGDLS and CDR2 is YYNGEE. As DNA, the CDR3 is TGTGCAATGAGAGAGGGTCCCAATGCAGGCAAATCAACCTTT. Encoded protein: CAMREGPNAGKSTF.

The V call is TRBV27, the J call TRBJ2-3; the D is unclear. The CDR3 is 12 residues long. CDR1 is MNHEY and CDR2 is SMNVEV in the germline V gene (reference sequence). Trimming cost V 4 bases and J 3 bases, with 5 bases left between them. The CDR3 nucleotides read TGTGCCAGCAGTTCTATTACAGATACGCAGTATTTT. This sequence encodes CASSSITDTQYF.

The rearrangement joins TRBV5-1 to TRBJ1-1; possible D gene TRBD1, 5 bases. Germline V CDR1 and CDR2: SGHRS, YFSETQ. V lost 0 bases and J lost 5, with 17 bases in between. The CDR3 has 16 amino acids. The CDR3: CASSLAAVTGATEAFF. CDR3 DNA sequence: TGCGCCAGCAGCTTGGCCGCAGTAACCGGGGCAACTGAAGCTTTCTTT.

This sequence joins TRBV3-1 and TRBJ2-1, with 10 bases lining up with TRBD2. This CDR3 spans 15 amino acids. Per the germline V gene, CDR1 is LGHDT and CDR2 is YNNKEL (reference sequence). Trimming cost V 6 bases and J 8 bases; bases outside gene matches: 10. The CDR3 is CASRLSGGTIHEQFF. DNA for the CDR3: TGTGCCAGCAGGCTTAGCGGGGGGACCATCCATGAGCAGTTCTTC.

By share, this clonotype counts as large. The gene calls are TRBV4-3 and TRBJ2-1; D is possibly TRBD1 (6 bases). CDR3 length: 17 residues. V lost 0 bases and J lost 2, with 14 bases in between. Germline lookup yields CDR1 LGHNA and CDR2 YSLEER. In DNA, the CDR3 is TGCGCCAGCAGCCAAGAGCAGGGGTTTGGGACCTACAATGAGCAGTTCTTC. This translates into CASSQEQGFGTYNEQFF.